This T cell receptor (beta chain) comes out of a study of identifying expanded T cells in peripheral blood. Germline V CDR1 and CDR2: LGHNT, FRNRAP. The germline V and J ends were trimmed by 1 base and 15 bases, with 10 bases remaining between them. The CDR3 has 11 residues. Some clones are missing from TCRdb's copy, which holds only in-frame ones; the method was immunoSEQ multiplex PCR. The table lists about 58,000 clones, about 83% of them singletons. During the collection period, no donor immune events like infections were recorded. V gene TRBV12-5 combines with J gene TRBJ2-1, with D possibly called TRBD1 or TRBD2 (5 bases each). The sequenced sample was blood. The sequence derives from a person aged 18 to 70 in good health. CDR3 residues: CASGLEGSPFF. CDR3 coding DNA: TGTGCTAGTGGTTTGGAGGGGAGTCCGTTCTTC. The full variable domain, with the rest looked up from reference TRBV12-5 and TRBJ2-1, is DARVTQTPRHKVTEMGQEVTMRCQPILGHNTVFWYRQTMMQGLELLAYFRNRAPLDDSGMPKDRFSAEMPDATLATLKIQPSEPRDSAVYFCASGLEGSPFFGPGTRLTVL.